These T cell receptor beta chains were read from a single sample in a study of T-cell memory formation after mild COVID-19. Using its own MiXCR run on the 5' RACE reads, TCRdb lists one record per CDR3 protein. The sample shows 250,000 to 300,000 distinct CDR3 sequences, 15% to 20% of them seen only once. Sequencing input: PBMCs or a T cell subset sorted from them (not recorded which). The source of these receptors is a man aged 18 to 29 who had mild COVID-19 (a few samples of this study predate the infection). Cell type and time point are not known. Each CDR3 is given with its conserved first and last residue. D genes are given only for firm matches. Some rows mark clone size as missing; the rest say once, few, many or name a class of expanded clone.

d_call: NA
v_call: TRBV20-1
clone_size: many
j_call: TRBJ1-1
cdr3_nt: TGCAGTGCTAGATTCCCCGGCAGGGGAAGAGTGAACACTGAAGCTTTCTTT
cdr3_aa: CSARFPGRGRVNTEAFF

d_call: TRBD2
v_call: TRBV6-2/TRBV6-3
clone_size: once
j_call: TRBJ2-3
cdr3_nt: TGTGCCAGCAGCCCTCGGGACTACCCTACAGATACGCAGTATTTT
cdr3_aa: CASSPRDYPTDTQYF

d_call: NA
v_call: TRBV4-1
clone_size: few
j_call: TRBJ2-4
cdr3_nt: TGCGCCAGCAGCCCCCGTGAGGGCGCCCTGGACATTCAGTACTTC
cdr3_aa: CASSPREGALDIQYF

d_call: TRBD1
v_call: TRBV18
clone_size: few
j_call: TRBJ2-1
cdr3_nt: TGTGCCAGCTCACCTTCGGGACAGAGCTCCTACAATGAGCAGTTCTTC
cdr3_aa: CASSPSGQSSYNEQFF

d_call: NA
v_call: TRBV27
clone_size: NA
j_call: TRBJ1-4
cdr3_nt: TGTGCCAGCAGTCCCTCCACGCCAACAACTAATGAAAAACTGTTTTTT
cdr3_aa: CASSPSTPTTNEKLFF

d_call: NA
v_call: TRBV7-9
clone_size: NA
j_call: TRBJ2-5
cdr3_nt: TGTGCCAGCAGCCTACCCCGACCGAACCAAGAGACCCAGTACTTC
cdr3_aa: CASSLPRPNQETQYF

d_call: NA
v_call: TRBV6-6
clone_size: NA
j_call: TRBJ2-1
cdr3_nt: TGTGCCAGCAGTTACGGGGGCGGGGGCTCCTACAATGAGCAGTTCTTC
cdr3_aa: CASSYGGGGSYNEQFF

d_call: NA
v_call: TRBV12-3/TRBV12-4
clone_size: few
j_call: TRBJ2-1
cdr3_nt: TGTGCCAGCAGTTTAGCGGGGGACCTCTACAATGAGCAGTTCTTC
cdr3_aa: CASSLAGDLYNEQFF

d_call: NA
v_call: TRBV24-1
clone_size: many
j_call: TRBJ2-2
cdr3_nt: TGTGCCACCAGTGACTCTGGGTGGCTTAGGAACACCGGGGAGCTGTTTTTT
cdr3_aa: CATSDSGWLRNTGELFF

d_call: NA
v_call: TRBV28
clone_size: NA
j_call: TRBJ1-2
cdr3_nt: TGTGCCAGCAGTTTCCCGGTTTCCGCAGTAGTGTATGGCTACACCTTC
cdr3_aa: CASSFPVSAVVYGYTF

d_call: NA
v_call: TRBV7-7
clone_size: NA
j_call: TRBJ2-1
cdr3_nt: TGTGCCAGCAGCTTGCGGAGAAGCTCCTACAATGAGCAGTTCTTC
cdr3_aa: CASSLRRSSYNEQFF

d_call: NA
v_call: TRBV20-1
clone_size: NA
j_call: TRBJ2-7
cdr3_nt: TGCAGTGCTGCGGACGGGACCTCCTACGAGCAGTACTTC
cdr3_aa: CSAADGTSYEQYF

d_call: TRBD1
v_call: TRBV29-1
clone_size: once
j_call: TRBJ2-5
cdr3_nt: TGCAGCGTTCGGGACAGGGGGTGGGAGACCCAGTACTTC
cdr3_aa: CSVRDRGWETQYF

d_call: NA
v_call: TRBV7-8
clone_size: NA
j_call: TRBJ2-3
cdr3_nt: TGTGCCAGCAGCTTTTTCAGGGGCAGTGCAGATACGCAGTATTTT
cdr3_aa: CASSFFRGSADTQYF

d_call: TRBD2
v_call: TRBV12-3/TRBV12-4
clone_size: few
j_call: TRBJ2-1
cdr3_nt: TGTGCCAGCAGTCCGGCCCCAGCGGGGGCCCCCTACAATGAGCAGTTCTTC
cdr3_aa: CASSPAPAGAPYNEQFF

d_call: NA
v_call: TRBV9
clone_size: NA
j_call: TRBJ2-5
cdr3_nt: TGTGCCAGCAGCGGGGAGGAAGTCGGGGCCTGGAACCAAGAGACCCAGTACTTC
cdr3_aa: CASSGEEVGAWNQETQYF

d_call: TRBD2
v_call: TRBV11-3
clone_size: few
j_call: TRBJ2-2
cdr3_nt: TGTGCCAGCAGCCCCCGGACTAGCTCGGGCACCGGGGAGCTGTTTTTT
cdr3_aa: CASSPRTSSGTGELFF

d_call: TRBD1
v_call: TRBV7-2
clone_size: few
j_call: TRBJ2-3
cdr3_nt: TGTGCCAGCAGCTTAGTGTGGGCCAGGGGGCTCACAGATACGCAGTATTTT
cdr3_aa: CASSLVWARGLTDTQYF

d_call: TRBD1
v_call: TRBV4-1
clone_size: few
j_call: TRBJ2-5
cdr3_nt: TGCGCCAGCAGCCAAGGACAGGGGAGTACCCAGTACTTC
cdr3_aa: CASSQGQGSTQYF

d_call: NA
v_call: TRBV5-1
clone_size: few
j_call: TRBJ1-2
cdr3_nt: TGCGCCAGCAGCCCTCCCAGTACGGGGAGAATAGATGGCTACACCTTC
cdr3_aa: CASSPPSTGRIDGYTF

d_call: TRBD1
v_call: TRBV20-1
clone_size: NA
j_call: TRBJ1-3
cdr3_nt: TGCAGTGCTAGAGTCACAGGGGACGGAAACACCATATATTTT
cdr3_aa: CSARVTGDGNTIYF

d_call: TRBD1
v_call: TRBV7-3
clone_size: NA
j_call: TRBJ2-5
cdr3_nt: TGTGCCAGCAGCAAGACAGGGTCGAGAGAGACCCAGTACTTC
cdr3_aa: CASSKTGSRETQYF

d_call: NA
v_call: TRBV3-1
clone_size: NA
j_call: TRBJ1-5
cdr3_nt: TGTGCCAGCAGCCAGCGGAATCAGCCCCAGCATTTT
cdr3_aa: CASSQRNQPQHF

d_call: NA
v_call: TRBV27
clone_size: NA
j_call: TRBJ2-7
cdr3_nt: TGTGCCAGCAAGGGGTCCGGGACCCCCAGGTACGAGCAGTACTTC
cdr3_aa: CASKGSGTPRYEQYF

d_call: NA
v_call: TRBV11-2
clone_size: NA
j_call: TRBJ2-1
cdr3_nt: TGTGCCAGCAGCCGAGACGGGGGTACTGACAATGAGCAGTTCTTC
cdr3_aa: CASSRDGGTDNEQFF

d_call: TRBD1
v_call: TRBV18
clone_size: many
j_call: TRBJ1-2
cdr3_nt: TGTGCCAGCTCACGGGACAGCGTGACTAACTATGGCTACACCTTC
cdr3_aa: CASSRDSVTNYGYTF

d_call: NA
v_call: TRBV4-3
clone_size: many
j_call: TRBJ2-3
cdr3_nt: TGCGCCAGCAGCCAAGATTGGTCGACAGGCAGCACAGATACGCAGTATTTT
cdr3_aa: CASSQDWSTGSTDTQYF

d_call: TRBD2
v_call: TRBV29-1
clone_size: few
j_call: TRBJ2-7
cdr3_nt: TGCAGCGTTCCGAAGACTAGCGGGGGCTCCTACGAGCAGTACTTC
cdr3_aa: CSVPKTSGGSYEQYF

d_call: TRBD2
v_call: TRBV9
clone_size: NA
j_call: TRBJ2-2
cdr3_nt: TGTGCCAGCAGCGTAGCGGGGGGAAACACCGGGGAGCTGTTTTTT
cdr3_aa: CASSVAGGNTGELFF

d_call: TRBD2
v_call: TRBV20-1
clone_size: many
j_call: TRBJ2-1
cdr3_nt: TGCAGTGCTAGACCCCCCGGGGGGATCCATGAGCAGTTCTTC
cdr3_aa: CSARPPGGIHEQFF

d_call: TRBD1
v_call: TRBV10-3
clone_size: NA
j_call: TRBJ2-3
cdr3_nt: TGTGCCATCAGCTCCGGGACAGGGGGCTATACGCAGTATTTT
cdr3_aa: CAISSGTGGYTQYF

d_call: NA
v_call: TRBV7-9
clone_size: NA
j_call: TRBJ1-2
cdr3_nt: TGTGCCAGCAGCTCACGTTTGAGTCTGGATAACTATGGCTACACCTTC
cdr3_aa: CASSSRLSLDNYGYTF

d_call: NA
v_call: TRBV5-4
clone_size: NA
j_call: TRBJ2-2
cdr3_nt: TGTGCCAGCAGCTCCCAGGTCCGAGGCGGGGAGCTGTTTTTT
cdr3_aa: CASSSQVRGGELFF

d_call: TRBD2
v_call: TRBV5-1
clone_size: NA
j_call: TRBJ2-3
cdr3_nt: TGCGCCAGCAATCCCTCGCCCGGGGGGAGCACAGATACGCAGTATTTT
cdr3_aa: CASNPSPGGSTDTQYF

d_call: NA
v_call: TRBV21-1
clone_size: once
j_call: TRBJ1-5
cdr3_nt: TGTGCCAGCAGCAAAGTTGGCAGGGATCGAAGGCATTTT
cdr3_aa: CASSKVGRDRRHF

d_call: NA
v_call: TRBV7-2
clone_size: few
j_call: TRBJ2-3
cdr3_nt: TGTGCCAGCAGCTTAGGCTCAGTTGGAGATACGCAGTATTTT
cdr3_aa: CASSLGSVGDTQYF

d_call: NA
v_call: TRBV5-1
clone_size: few
j_call: TRBJ2-2
cdr3_nt: TGCGCCAGCAGCTTGGAGAATGGGGAGCTGTTTTTT
cdr3_aa: CASSLENGELFF

d_call: TRBD1
v_call: TRBV28
clone_size: few
j_call: TRBJ2-7
cdr3_nt: TGTGCCAGCAGCGGGACAGGGGTAACTGGTGAGCAGTACTTC
cdr3_aa: CASSGTGVTGEQYF

d_call: NA
v_call: TRBV6-2/TRBV6-3
clone_size: NA
j_call: TRBJ1-6
cdr3_nt: TGTGCCAGCAGAATCGTCCAGGGGTATAATTCACCCCTCCACTTT
cdr3_aa: CASRIVQGYNSPLHF

d_call: NA
v_call: TRBV20-1
clone_size: few
j_call: TRBJ2-2
cdr3_nt: TGCAGTGCCCCGCGGGAAGTAAACACCGGGGAGCTGTTTTTT
cdr3_aa: CSAPREVNTGELFF

d_call: NA
v_call: TRBV5-1
clone_size: NA
j_call: TRBJ2-3
cdr3_nt: TGCGCCAGCAGGCTATCCCCCGGAAGCACAGATACGCAGTATTTT
cdr3_aa: CASRLSPGSTDTQYF

d_call: NA
v_call: TRBV20-1
clone_size: few
j_call: TRBJ1-1
cdr3_nt: TGCAGTGCTAGAGCCGGGGGGTATTCTGAAGCTTTCTTT
cdr3_aa: CSARAGGYSEAFF

d_call: TRBD1
v_call: TRBV10-3
clone_size: NA
j_call: TRBJ2-7
cdr3_nt: TGTGCCATCACCCAGAGGGGGCACGAGCAGTACTTC
cdr3_aa: CAITQRGHEQYF

d_call: NA
v_call: TRBV7-2
clone_size: NA
j_call: TRBJ1-2
cdr3_nt: TGTGCCAGCAGCACTCGCAGGGAATCGGGTTATGGCTACACCTTC
cdr3_aa: CASSTRRESGYGYTF

d_call: TRBD1
v_call: TRBV7-9
clone_size: few
j_call: TRBJ2-5
cdr3_nt: TGTGCCAGCAGCCTTGAACCCGGGACAGTCGGCGAGACCCAGTACTTC
cdr3_aa: CASSLEPGTVGETQYF